The T cell receptor beta chain described here comes from a study of OX40 agonist ivuxolimab in advanced cancers. Study overall: Ivuxolimab is a fully human IgG2 antibody that activates OX40 (CD134).

As regards this clone: Its target is not known.

The data were produced by immunoSEQ multiplex PCR, yet TCRdb's version contains in-frame clones alone and is incomplete. The sample carries some 90,000 clones, 92% recorded once. Study-wide points: Some patients who did not respond also had low normalized T-cell clonal expansion. Antigens targeted by the expanded peripheral T cells were not determined. Dose levels from 0.1 to 3.0 mg/kg saw CD4+ and CD8+ blood T cells expand clonally by week 6.

V was clipped by 2 bases and J by 0 bases, with 5 bases between them. CDR1 and CDR2 from the germline V gene are KGHSH and LQKENI. This CDR3 has 14 residues. The material sequenced was CD4+ or CD8+ T cells sorted from blood, taken in a trial of the OX40 agonist ivuxolimab. The source is an adult with an advanced solid tumor such as melanoma, head and neck, liver or kidney cancer. V is TRBV18 and J is TRBJ1-3; D is undetermined. The CDR3: CASSPEGSGNTIYF. In nucleotides, the CDR3 is TGTGCCAGCTCACCAGAAGGCTCTGGAAACACCATATATTTT.